This passage covers 4 T cell receptor beta chains from one sample sequenced in a study of cytomegalovirus exposure and HLA in healthy donors. Researchers ran the PCR with 60 Vbeta and 13 Jbeta primers. Only in-frame clones appear in the TCRdb table, and some are missing; sequencing was by immunoSEQ multiplex PCR. The data contain more than 75,000 clones, roughly 85% of them singletons. Sequenced input: PBMCs. Receptor source: a man between 25 and 39 years old in good health and CMV-seronegative.

This clone was detected only once. This chain links TRBV28 with TRBJ1-1, with D perhaps matching TRBD1 (5 bases). This CDR3 has 12 amino acids. Looked up from germline, CDR1 is MDHEN and CDR2 is SYDVKM. Trimming shortened V by 7 bases and J by 2 bases, and 8 bases separated the two germline ends. The CDR3 sequence: CASTDTNTEAFF. CDR3 DNA: TGTGCCAGCACGGACACCAACACTGAAGCTTTCTTT.

This clone was seen a single time. J is TRBJ1-1 and V is TRBV20-1; D unresolved. CDR1 is DFQATT, CDR2 SNEGSKA, per germline (reference sequence). V was trimmed by 7 bases and J by 0 bases, leaving 6 bases between them. The CDR3 sequence is 11 residues long. The CDR3 region is CSVHMNTEAFF. The CDR3 DNA is TGCAGTGTTCACATGAACACTGAAGCTTTCTTT.

This chain connects TRBV5-1 to TRBJ2-5; TRBD2 matches 7 bases. CDR1 is SGHRS, CDR2 YFSETQ, per germline. The ends lost 0 bases at V and 1 base at J; junction bases unmatched: 3. This CDR3 spans 15 amino acids. The CDR3 is CASSLAGGPQETQYF. DNA of the CDR3: TGCGCCAGCAGCTTGGCGGGGGGTCCCCAAGAGACCCAGTACTTC.

A few counts support this clone. The rearrangement joins TRBV6-6 to TRBJ2-5; 10 bases are a match to TRBD1. The CDR3 runs 14 residues. Germline V CDR1 and CDR2: MNHNY, SVGAGI (reference sequence). The V and J ends lost 6 bases and 5 bases, in that order; junction bases with no gene match: 6. This chain's CDR3 is CASSATGGRETQYF. The CDR3 bases are TGTGCCAGCAGCGCGACAGGGGGCCGGGAGACCCAGTACTTC.